These 17 T cell receptor beta chains were sequenced from one sample in a study of T cells after yellow fever vaccination. TCRdb reprocessed the 5' RACE reads with MiXCR, giving one entry per CDR3 protein. This sample yields 500,000 to 650,000 distinct CDR3 sequences, of which roughly an eighth are seen a single time; around 14% belongs to the top ten. The sequenced sample was PBMCs, obtained on the day of the yellow fever booster vaccination. The receptors come from a man younger than 40 who received the YFV17D yellow fever vaccine.

This clonotype was counted only a few times. The gene calls are TRBV25-1 and TRBJ2-7, with D uncertain. Germline CDR1 and CDR2: MGHDK and SYGVNS. There are 14 residues in the CDR3. V was trimmed by 6 bases and J by 2 bases, leaving 14 bases between them. This CDR3 reads CASSLPGPTYEQYF. In nucleotides, the CDR3 is TGTGCCAGCAGCCTCCCCGGCCCAACCTACGAGCAGTACTTC.

In this sample, this clonotype turned up a few times. The chain carries TRBV7-2 and TRBJ2-7, with D perhaps matching TRBD1 or TRBD2 (5 bases each). The germline V gene has CDR1 SGHTA and CDR2 FQGNSA. Trimming took off 2 bases at V and 5 bases at J, with 19 bases between the two ends. This CDR3 has 16 residues. The CDR3 sequence is CASSLSSGPGGNEQYF. The CDR3 DNA reads TGTGCCAGCAGCTTATCCAGCGGCCCTGGGGGTAACGAGCAGTACTTC.

The chain has TRBV29-1 and TRBJ2-5, with D tentatively TRBD1 (6 bases). Germline V lookup: CDR1 SQVTM, CDR2 ANQGSEA. The CDR3 consists of 13 residues. Trimming took 7 bases from V and 4 from J, leaving 16 bases between them. The CDR3 protein is CSEGGWGSETQYF. CDR3 DNA: TGCAGCGAAGGGGGTTGGGGTTCAGAGACCCAGTACTTC.

Only a few counts were recorded for this clonotype. The V gene is TRBV10-2, the J gene TRBJ2-1; the D gene could be TRBD1 or TRBD2 (5 bases each). The germline V and J ends were trimmed by 8 bases and 9 bases, with 11 bases remaining between them. The CDR3 is made up of 11 amino acids. The germline V gene has CDR1 WSHSY and CDR2 SAAADI. The CDR3 protein is CASERGSEQFF. The CDR3 DNA reads TGCGCCAGCGAGAGGGGTAGTGAGCAGTTCTTC.

This chain links TRBV6-5 with TRBJ2-3, with a weak D call TRBD1 (6 bases). This CDR3 is 14 amino acids long. V lost 0 bases to trimming and J lost 8 bases, with 12 bases between them. Germline V gene lookup returns CDR1 MNHEY and CDR2 SVGAGI. In DNA form, the CDR3 reads TGTGCCAGCAGTTACTCGACAGGCCCCGGTACGCAGTATTTT. It encodes CASSYSTGPGTQYF.

The chain links TRBV20-1 to TRBJ2-4; tentatively, D is TRBD2 (6 bases). This CDR3 is built from 14 residues. Trimming removed 4 bases from V and 1 base from J, with 11 bases in between. Germline loops: CDR1 DFQATT, CDR2 SNEGSKA (reference sequence). CDR3 sequence reads: CSAITSWAKNIQYF. CDR3 DNA sequence: TGCAGTGCTATAACTAGCTGGGCCAAAAACATTCAGTACTTC.

V gene TRBV7-2 combines with J gene TRBJ2-7; 8 positions agree with TRBD2. Germline V gene sequence: CDR1 SGHTA, CDR2 FQGNSA. J lost 3 bases, V lost 2 bases, and 6 bases had no gene match. The CDR3 contains 15 residues. CDR3 bases: TGTGCCAGCAGCTTACAAGCGGGGGAGATCTACGAGCAGTACTTC. This gives the protein CASSLQAGEIYEQYF.

The sample holds a few counts of this clonotype. This chain uses TRBV29-1 with TRBJ2-3, with 10 bases that match TRBD2. Germline assignment: CDR1 SQVTM and CDR2 ANQGSEA. V gave up 4 bases and J gave up 6 bases; unmatched junction bases: 10. The CDR3 is made up of 15 amino acids. CDR3 sequence reads: CSVVGASGRFDTQYF. For the CDR3, the DNA is TGCAGCGTTGTAGGGGCTAGCGGGAGATTTGATACGCAGTATTTT.

J is TRBJ2-2 and V is TRBV2, with D possibly being TRBD2 (6 bases). CDR3 size: 15 residues. Trimming removed 6 bases from V and 1 base from J, with 12 bases in between. The germline CDR1 and CDR2 sequences are SNHLY and FYNNEI. CDR3 region: CASSPLGGNTGELFF. The CDR3 DNA reads TGTGCCAGCAGCCCTCTGGGAGGGAACACCGGGGAGCTGTTTTTT.

This clonotype was seen a few times. The chain carries TRBV3-1 and TRBJ2-1, with TRBD2 matching 7 bases. Germline CDR1 and CDR2: LGHDT and YNNKEL (reference sequence). Trimming removed 4 bases from V and 7 bases from J; junction bases left unmatched: 7. The CDR3 length is 14 residues. CDR3 sequence (DNA): TGTGCCAGCAGCCCCGGGACTAAGGTGAATGAGCAGTTCTTC. The encoded protein is CASSPGTKVNEQFF.

The gene calls are TRBV7-2 and TRBJ2-7; weak D call: TRBD1 (5 bases). The CDR3 consists of 15 residues. V was cut by 4 bases and J by 1 base, with 14 bases left in between. CDR1 and CDR2 from the germline V gene are SGHTA and FQGNSA. CDR3 sequence reads: CASSSQGSRSYEQYF. The CDR3 bases are TGTGCCAGCAGCTCCCAGGGTTCTCGATCCTACGAGCAGTACTTC.

This chain uses TRBV10-1 with TRBJ2-1; D unclear. Trimming shortened V by 2 bases and J by 3 bases, and 14 bases separated the two germline ends. Germline assignment: CDR1 WNHNN and CDR2 SYGVQD (reference sequence). The CDR3 is 16 residues long. CDR3 in DNA: TGCGCCAGCAGTGAGCTAGGCACGAGTTACTACAATGAGCAGTTCTTC. It yields the protein CASSELGTSYYNEQFF.

This clonotype was counted between two and nine times. V is TRBV12-3 or TRBV12-4 and J is TRBJ1-2, with D hard to call. The CDR3 sequence is 13 residues long. The V gene lost 4 bases and the J gene lost 8 bases, with 14 bases spanning the gap. CDR3 sequence: CASSSEFGVGYTF. DNA for the CDR3: TGTGCCAGCAGTTCGGAGTTCGGCGTCGGCTACACCTTC.

This clonotype was seen ten or more times. V gene TRBV6-1 combines with J gene TRBJ2-4; TRBD1 aligns across 8 bases. There are 14 residues in the CDR3. The germline gives CDR1 MNHNS, CDR2 SASEGT. Trimming cost V 5 bases and J 9 bases; bases outside gene matches: 9. The CDR3: CASSPQFTGGIQYF. The CDR3 DNA reads TGTGCCAGCAGTCCTCAATTCACAGGGGGCATTCAGTACTTC.

This clonotype has a handful of counts. This rearrangement joins TRBV5-1 to TRBJ2-3; 7 nucleotides align to TRBD1. The CDR3 totals 15 residues. V lost 4 bases, J lost 2 bases, and 7 bases stayed unmatched. Germline V gives CDR1 SGHRS, CDR2 YFSETQ. CDR3 amino acids: CASSVGQKLTDTQYF. CDR3 DNA sequence: TGCGCCAGCAGCGTGGGACAGAAGCTCACAGATACGCAGTATTTT.

The J gene is TRBJ1-5, the V gene TRBV5-1; D gene ambiguous. Between the trimmed V and J ends, which lost 5 bases and 5 bases, there was a span of 20 bases. The CDR3 contains 16 residues. CDR1 is SGHRS and CDR2 is YFSETQ in the germline V gene. The CDR3 spells CASRVRRASLDQPQHF. The CDR3 nucleotides read TGCGCCAGCAGAGTTCGGCGCGCCAGTTTAGATCAGCCCCAGCATTTT.

The CDR3 protein is CASSLTGTPTHYEQYF. The CDR3, as DNA: TGTGCCAGCAGCCTAACCGGGACTCCGACGCACTACGAGCAGTACTTC. The J gene is TRBJ2-7, the V gene TRBV14; TRBD2 might be the D (6 bases). CDR1 is SGHDN, CDR2 FVKESK, per germline. Trimming left V 4 bases short and J 3 bases short, with 19 bases between. CDR3 length: 16 amino acids.